The 18 T cell receptor beta chains below all came from one sample that was sequenced in a study of blood T cell repertoires in COVID-19. Measured with immunoSEQ multiplex PCR; TCRdb has only the in-frame clones, and not every one. The sample holds some 190,000 clones; more than 70% are singletons and the top ten take 3.5% to 5.5%. Sequencing used PBMCs or T cells enriched from blood (not recorded which). These TCRs come from a man aged 30 to 45 with acute COVID-19.

The chain combines TRBV25-1 with TRBJ2-5; 10 positions match TRBD2. This CDR3 has 16 residues. The V gene's germline CDR1 is MGHDK and CDR2 SYGVNS. With 3 bases clipped from V and 5 bases from J, the junction kept 9 bases outside the gene matches. This CDR3 reads CASSDIAGGVGETQYF. In DNA, the CDR3 is TGTGCCAGCAGTGACATAGCGGGGGGCGTCGGGGAGACCCAGTACTTC.

CDR3 amino acids: CASSLTGASGNTIYF. The CDR3 DNA reads TGTGCCAGCAGCTTGACGGGAGCTTCTGGAAACACCATATATTTT. The gene calls are TRBV5-4 and TRBJ1-3, with D uncertain. CDR1 is SGHNT, CDR2 YYREEE, per germline (reference sequence). This CDR3 spans 15 amino acids. The V end lost 1 base, the J end lost 1 base, and 9 bases lay between the germline ends.

The genes are TRBV18 and TRBJ2-5, with 11 bases that match TRBD2. This CDR3 region has 15 residues. V lost 3 bases to trimming and J lost 5 bases; unmatched junction nucleotides: 5. Germline V gives CDR1 KGHSH, CDR2 LQKENI. This CDR3 reads CASSPGLADRETQYF. The CDR3 DNA is TGTGCCAGCTCACCGGGACTAGCGGATAGGGAGACCCAGTACTTC.

The chain links TRBV29-1 to TRBJ1-2; D not certain. V dropped 3 bases and J dropped 8 bases, with 22 bases sitting between them. The CDR3 is 15 amino acids. Germline values: CDR1 SQVTM, CDR2 ANQGSEA. The CDR3 sequence: CSVDRRGPERRGYTF. Here the CDR3 DNA reads TGCAGCGTTGACCGCCGAGGTCCAGAGAGGCGCGGCTACACCTTC.

This chain uses TRBV7-6 with TRBJ2-4; 11 bases fit TRBD2. The ends lost 4 bases at V and 3 bases at J; junction bases unmatched: 17. From germline, CDR1 is SGHVS and CDR2 FNYEAQ. The CDR3 runs to 20 residues. CDR3 loop: CASSYPTSGAPEVLKNIQYF. The CDR3 DNA follows: TGTGCCAGCAGCTATCCGACTAGCGGGGCCCCTGAGGTCCTCAAAAACATTCAGTACTTC.

The J gene is TRBJ1-5, the V gene TRBV27; 9 positions match TRBD1. The CDR3 loop spans 14 amino acids. V shed 6 bases and J 5 bases; nucleotides not matched to a gene: 5. Germline CDR1 MNHEY, CDR2 SMNVEV (reference sequence). CDR3: CASRGTGWYQPQHF. The CDR3 DNA reads TGTGCCAGCAGGGGGACAGGGTGGTATCAGCCCCAGCATTTT.

The J gene is TRBJ2-1, the V gene TRBV19; D perhaps matches TRBD1 (6 bases). The germline gives CDR1 LNHDA, CDR2 SQIVND (reference sequence). Deletions cut 5 bases from V and 0 bases from J, with 14 bases between. The CDR3 length is 16 residues. The CDR3 nucleotides read TGTGCCAGTAGTCGACAGGAGGATGGCTCCTACAATGAGCAGTTCTTC. Amino acids: CASSRQEDGSYNEQFF.

Written as DNA, the CDR3 is TGTGCCAGCAGGCGTAGGGACAGGGTGACCTACACCTTC. Translated, it gives CASRRRDRVTYTF. The chain recombines TRBV12-3 or TRBV12-4 with TRBJ1-2, with 9 bases matching TRBD1. The CDR3 runs 13 residues. V shed 6 bases, J shed 10 bases, and the junction held 9 bases outside the gene matches.

J is TRBJ1-1 and V is TRBV5-1; D is ambiguous. In germline, CDR1 is SGHRS, CDR2 YFSETQ. V was clipped by 3 bases and J by 0 bases, with 15 bases between them. The length of the CDR3 is 16 residues. The CDR3 DNA follows: TGCGCCAGCAGCTCGGGTAGAGGAGCCATGAACACTGAAGCTTTCTTT. Residues: CASSSGRGAMNTEAFF.

This clone was observed a single time. This rearrangement joins TRBV5-1 to TRBJ2-6; D unresolved. The CDR3 extends over 15 amino acids. CDR1 SGHRS and CDR2 YFSETQ come from the germline V gene. V was clipped by 0 bases and J by 4 bases, with 8 bases between them. In DNA, the CDR3 is TGCGCCAGCAGCTTGGTATCCCTAGGGGCCAACGTCCTGACTTTC. It codes for CASSLVSLGANVLTF.

This clone was found once. V usage is TRBV5-4 and J usage is TRBJ1-3; D not resolved. The germline gives CDR1 SGHNT, CDR2 YYREEE (reference sequence). This CDR3 is 16 amino acids long. The V end lost 3 bases, the J end lost 0 bases, and 13 bases lay between the germline ends. The CDR3 spells CASSWPREPSGNTIYF. The CDR3 nucleotides read TGTGCCAGCAGCTGGCCTAGGGAGCCCTCTGGAAACACCATATATTTT.

J is TRBJ1-1 and V is TRBV9; perhaps TRBD1 as D (5 bases). CDR3 length: 14 residues. Trimming left V 0 bases short and J 1 base short, with 7 bases between. Germline loops: CDR1 SGDLS, CDR2 YYNGEE. As DNA, the CDR3 is TGTGCCAGCAGCGTAGGGGGCGCGAACACTGAAGCTTTCTTT. Its translation is CASSVGGANTEAFF.

The chain employs TRBV6-5 and TRBJ1-3, with no clear D. Trimming shortened V by 9 bases and J by 0 bases, and 9 bases separated the two germline ends. The CDR3 is 13 amino acids. CDR1 is MNHEY, CDR2 SVGAGI, per germline. The CDR3: CASGEISGNTIYF. CDR3 DNA sequence: TGTGCCAGTGGAGAAATCTCTGGAAACACCATATATTTT.

This chain joins TRBV15 and TRBJ1-5; a possible D gene is TRBD1 (6 bases). The CDR3 extends over 12 amino acids. With 3 bases removed from V and 9 bases from J, the gap between germline ends came to 9 bases. Germline lookup yields CDR1 LNHNV and CDR2 YYDKDF (reference sequence). The CDR3 is CATSSLDRPQHF. In DNA form, the CDR3 reads TGTGCCACCAGCAGCTTGGACAGGCCCCAGCATTTT. The entire variable domain, with the rest obtained from reference TRBV15 and TRBJ1-5, is as follows: DAMVIQNPRYQVTQFGKPVTLSCSQTLNHNVMYWYQQKSSQAPKLLFHYYDKDFNNEADTPDNFQSRRPNTSFCFLDIRSPGLGDTAMYLCATSSLDRPQHFGDGTRLSIL.

The chain uses TRBV29-1 and TRBJ2-2; D gene uncertain. Trimming removed 3 bases at V and 4 bases at J, with 9 bases between. There are 13 residues in the CDR3. Germline values: CDR1 SQVTM, CDR2 ANQGSEA. CDR3 sequence reads: CSVDSSGTGELFF. The CDR3 DNA reads as TGCAGCGTTGACAGTTCGGGCACCGGGGAGCTGTTTTTT.

V and J are TRBV27 and TRBJ1-2; D remains unclear. The germline V and J ends were trimmed by 0 bases and 8 bases, with 16 bases remaining between them. Germline CDR1 MNHEY, CDR2 SMNVEV (reference sequence). The CDR3 spans 15 residues. CDR3 sequence: CASSLSKGDFPGYTF. Written as DNA, the CDR3 is TGTGCCAGCAGTTTATCGAAAGGAGATTTTCCGGGCTACACCTTC.

The CDR3 DNA sequence: TGTGCCATCAGTGAGTCGTTGGGACAGGGAAGGGAAGGTGGCTACACCTTC. It is translated as CAISESLGQGREGGYTF. The chain recombines TRBV10-3 with TRBJ1-2; 9 nucleotides match TRBD1. The CDR3 contains 17 residues. Germline V gene lookup returns CDR1 ENHRY and CDR2 SYGVKD. The ends lost 0 bases at V and 7 bases at J; junction bases unmatched: 12.

The gene calls are TRBV10-3 and TRBJ1-3, with D perhaps matching TRBD1 (6 bases). The CDR3 consists of 11 residues. Germline V lookup: CDR1 ENHRY, CDR2 SYGVKD. V lost 5 bases and J lost 11, with 10 bases in between. The CDR3 sequence: CAISPGHPIYF. The CDR3 DNA sequence: TGTGCCATCAGTCCGGGACACCCCATATATTTT.